Below, 29 T cell receptor beta chains from the same sample are listed, as sequenced in a study of graft-versus-host responses after intestinal transplantation (dated by TCRdb to the early 2020s). The library came from the immunoSEQ multiplex PCR assay. TCRdb retrieved this table from immuneACCESS and kept in-frame rearrangements only. Not all clones are present; in checked studies, unresolved V genes account for under half, and no reason is known for the remainder. Counted in this sample were tens of thousands of clones; roughly 79% of them appeared once. The ten most abundant clones make up around 3% of the sample. To isolate intraepithelial and lamina propria lymphocytes from graft specimens, dithiothreitol, EDTA incubations and collagenase D digestion were used. Here the sequenced sample was ileum tissue, taken 12 days after intestinal transplant. Source of these receptors: a human patient who received an intestinal transplant, so some T cells may come from the graft donor.

In the case of this clone: Germline and junction disagree at one end, which may indicate a read error. This specimen includes other DNA sequences encoding the same CDR3. The CDR3 spells CASSQRDGTYEQYF. The DNA for the CDR3 is TGTGCCAGCAGCCAGCGGGACGGAACCTACGAGCAGTACTTC. The V call is TRBV4-1, the J call TRBJ2-7; 7 bases align to TRBD2. CDR1 is MGHRA, CDR2 YSYEKL, per germline. The CDR3 spans 14 residues.

DNA of the CDR3: TGTGCCAGCAGTGACCCCAGGGCAGGGAACTATGGCTACACCTTC. This sequence encodes CASSDPRAGNYGYTF. J is TRBJ1-2 and V is TRBV25-1, with D tentatively TRBD1 (5 bases). The V gene lost 3 bases and the J gene lost 2 bases, with 13 bases spanning the gap. The CDR3 length is 15 residues. CDR1 MGHDK and CDR2 SYGVNS come from the germline V gene.

This chain links TRBV6-1 with TRBJ2-3; 8 bases agree with TRBD2. V lost 6 bases, J lost 2 bases, and 7 bases stayed unmatched. Germline V gives CDR1 MNHNS, CDR2 SASEGT. This CDR3 is 15 amino acids long. In DNA, the CDR3 is TGTGCCAGCAGCCCCCCGGGGGGGTTCACAGATACGCAGTATTTT. This translates into CASSPPGGFTDTQYF.

The chain joins TRBV7-3 to TRBJ2-7, with no clear D. This CDR3 is 14 amino acids long. Germline CDR1 and CDR2: SGHTA and FQGTGA. With 3 bases removed from V and 5 bases from J, the gap between germline ends came to 14 bases. CDR3 loop: CASSFGIISDEQYF. CDR3 in DNA: TGTGCCAGCAGCTTCGGTATAATAAGCGACGAGCAGTACTTC.

This chain connects TRBV5-1 to TRBJ1-1; 8 positions match TRBD1. The CDR3 is made up of 19 amino acids. The germline gives CDR1 SGHRS, CDR2 YFSETQ. Trimming cost V 0 bases and J 4 bases; bases outside gene matches: 17. The CDR3 is CASSLGGSVRGPGVTEAFF. The CDR3 DNA reads TGCGCCAGCAGCTTGGGTGGGTCTGTCAGGGGGCCGGGTGTCACTGAAGCTTTCTTT.

This chain joins TRBV5-1 and TRBJ1-1, with 9 bases matching TRBD1. J was trimmed by 0 bases and V by 3 bases; bases with no gene match: 6. From germline, CDR1 is SGHRS and CDR2 YFSETQ. The CDR3 contains 16 residues. CDR3 in amino acids: CASSSRRTGVNTEAFF. Written as DNA, the CDR3 is TGCGCCAGCAGCTCTCGCCGGACAGGGGTGAACACTGAAGCTTTCTTT. The variable domain in full, with the rest retrieved from reference TRBV5-1 and TRBJ1-1, is KAGVTQTPRYLIKTRGQQVTLSCSPISGHRSVSWYQQTPGQGLQFLFEYFSETQRNKGNFPGRFSGRQFSNSRSEMNVSTLELGDSALYLCASSSRRTGVNTEAFFGQGTRLTVV.

V gene TRBV7-2 combines with J gene TRBJ2-7; 15 positions match TRBD2. The CDR3 spans 15 residues. V shed 6 bases, J shed 2 bases, and the junction held 2 bases outside the gene matches. Germline V gives CDR1 SGHTA, CDR2 FQGNSA. The CDR3 nucleotides read TGTGCCAGCAGTTGGACTAGCGGGAGGGCCTACGAGCAGTACTTC. It codes for CASSWTSGRAYEQYF.

There are a few counts of this clone. The rearrangement links TRBV5-6 to TRBJ2-7, with 9 bases that match TRBD2. J was trimmed by 1 base and V by 7 bases; bases with no gene match: 6. Germline loops: CDR1 SGHDT, CDR2 YYEEEE. This CDR3 spans 14 amino acids. CDR3 coding DNA: TGTGCCAGCGGCCCGGGACTAGCTTCCTACGAGCAGTACTTC. Translation: CASGPGLASYEQYF.

The rearrangement uses TRBV6-6 and TRBJ2-6; 8 nucleotides agree with TRBD1. The trim removed 5 bases at V and 2 bases at J, leaving 2 bases unmatched. The CDR3 is made up of 15 amino acids. The V gene's germline CDR1 is MNHNY and CDR2 SVGAGI (reference sequence). CDR3 nucleotide sequence: TGTGCCAGCAGTCTGGACAGGGCTGGGGCCAACGTCCTGACTTTC. Translating it yields CASSLDRAGANVLTF.

The chain has TRBV7-8 and TRBJ2-7; D not certain. Germline CDR1 SGHVS, CDR2 FQNEAQ. The CDR3 totals 11 residues. Trimming left V 5 bases short and J 4 bases short, with 6 bases between. The CDR3 nucleotides read TGTGCCAGCAGCGGCCAATACGAGCAGTACTTC. Translation gives CASSGQYEQYF.

The rearrangement uses TRBV9 and TRBJ1-1; no clear D gene. Trimming removed 0 bases from V and 3 bases from J, with 6 bases in between. CDR1 is SGDLS and CDR2 is YYNGEE in the germline V gene. The CDR3 contains 13 residues. This CDR3 reads CASSVAQYTEAFF. CDR3 nucleotide sequence: TGTGCCAGCAGCGTAGCTCAGTACACTGAAGCTTTCTTT.

The chain recombines TRBV6-5 with TRBJ2-5; 8 bases fit TRBD2. V was pared by 5 bases and J by 3 bases, with 5 bases of the junction left unmatched. The CDR3 is 14 residues long. The germline V gene has CDR1 MNHEY and CDR2 SVGAGI. CDR3 sequence: CASSTELAEETQYF. The CDR3 nucleotides are TGTGCCAGCAGTACCGAACTAGCGGAAGAGACCCAGTACTTC.

The chain joins TRBV4-1 to TRBJ2-1; 9 bases are shared with TRBD1. With 4 bases clipped from V and 8 bases from J, the junction kept 9 bases outside the gene matches. The CDR3 contains 15 residues. Germline-derived CDR1 and CDR2 are MGHRA and YSYEKL. The chain's CDR3 is CASSPPGQGNHEQFF. The DNA of the CDR3 is TGCGCCAGCAGCCCACCGGGACAGGGCAATCATGAGCAGTTCTTC.

The V and J genes are TRBV9 and TRBJ1-5; perhaps TRBD1 as D (6 bases). The CDR3 consists of 14 residues. Germline V CDR1 and CDR2: SGDLS, YYNGEE. V dropped 0 bases and J dropped 3 bases, with 7 bases sitting between them. Here the CDR3 DNA reads TGTGCCAGCAGCGTAGCAGGGGCCAATCAGCCCCAGCATTTT. This translates into CASSVAGANQPQHF. Using reference TRBV9 and TRBJ1-5 for the parts outside the CDR3, the full variable domain is DSGVTQTPKHLITATGQRVTLRCSPRSGDLSVYWYQQSLDQGLQFLIQYYNGEERAKGNILERFSAQQFPDLHSELNLSSLELGDSALYFCASSVAGANQPQHFGDGTRLSIL.

The V and J genes are TRBV19 and TRBJ1-2; no firm D call. V dropped 3 bases and J dropped 7 bases, with 9 bases sitting between them. The germline V gene encodes CDR1 LNHDA and CDR2 SQIVND (reference sequence). The CDR3 is 12 amino acids. CDR3 sequence: CASSIRVGGYTF. The CDR3 DNA reads TGTGCCAGTAGTATCCGGGTGGGTGGCTACACCTTC.

This chain uses TRBV6-1 with TRBJ1-1; tentatively, D is TRBD1 (6 bases). In germline, CDR1 is MNHNS, CDR2 SASEGT. Trimming shortened V by 7 bases and J by 2 bases, and 11 bases separated the two germline ends. This CDR3 has 13 amino acids. The chain's CDR3 is CASIKQGNTEAFF. CDR3 nucleotide sequence: TGTGCCAGCATCAAACAGGGAAACACTGAAGCTTTCTTT.

The chain has TRBV7-6 and TRBJ2-2; 8 positions agree with TRBD1. V trimming: 1 base; J trimming: 6 bases; junction bases outside the gene matches: 1. Germline CDR1 reads SGHVS; CDR2 reads FNYEAQ. The CDR3 runs 14 residues. CDR3 residues: CASSLGTGPGELFF. CDR3 sequence (DNA): TGTGCCAGCAGCTTAGGGACAGGGCCCGGGGAGCTGTTTTTT. Drawing the rest from reference TRBV7-6 and TRBJ2-2, the complete variable domain is GAGVSQSPRYKVTKRGQDVALRCDPISGHVSLYWYRQALGQGPEFLTYFNYEAQQDKSGLPNDRFSAERPEGSISTLTIQRTEQRDSAMYRCASSLGTGPGELFFGEGSRLTVL.

The gene calls are TRBV6-5 and TRBJ2-2; 12 nucleotides agree with TRBD2. The germline CDR1 and CDR2 sequences are MNHEY and SVGAGI. Trimming cost V 6 bases and J 4 bases; bases outside gene matches: 0. The CDR3 extends over 14 amino acids. Here the CDR3 DNA reads TGTGCCAGCAGGACTAGCGGGAGCACCGGGGAGCTGTTTTTT. Translating gives CASRTSGSTGELFF.

CDR3 region: CASSLWDRGGETQYF. The CDR3 DNA sequence: TGTGCCAGCAGTTTATGGGACAGGGGTGGGGAGACCCAGTACTTC. This chain connects TRBV28 to TRBJ2-5, with TRBD1 identical over 9 bases. CDR1 MDHEN and CDR2 SYDVKM come from the germline V gene. V lost 0 bases, J lost 5 bases, and 4 bases stayed unmatched. The CDR3 consists of 15 residues.

A few counts support this clone. The V call is TRBV11-2, the J call TRBJ1-3; D is ambiguous. The length of the CDR3 is 15 residues. CDR1 and CDR2 from the germline V gene are SGHAT and FQNNGV. The V gene lost 5 bases and the J gene lost 0 bases, with 11 bases spanning the gap. The DNA for the CDR3 is TGTGCCAGCAGCCCGTCCCCCCTCTCTGGAAACACCATATATTTT. Its protein is CASSPSPLSGNTIYF.

In its sample, this clone was seen once. The chain links TRBV6-5 to TRBJ2-7, with D possibly matching TRBD1 (5 bases). This CDR3 comprises 15 residues. The germline CDR1 and CDR2 sequences are MNHEY and SVGAGI. Trimming cost V 6 bases and J 0 bases, with 15 bases left between them. CDR3: CASRATGQGSYEQYF. The CDR3, as DNA: TGTGCCAGCAGGGCCACCGGGCAGGGCTCCTACGAGCAGTACTTC.

The chain employs TRBV7-9 and TRBJ1-4; tentatively, D is TRBD1 (6 bases). This CDR3 region has 15 residues. CDR1 is SEHNR and CDR2 is FQNEAQ in the germline V gene (reference sequence). The ends were cut back, 5 bases at V and 0 bases at J, with 10 bases in the middle. The CDR3 region is CASSAWTATNEKLFF. The DNA for the CDR3 is TGTGCCAGCAGCGCCTGGACAGCAACTAATGAAAAACTGTTTTTT.

The rearrangement joins TRBV6-6 to TRBJ2-1, with 8 bases that match TRBD2. V trimming: 5 bases; J trimming: 0 bases; junction bases outside the gene matches: 6. Germline V CDR1 and CDR2: MNHNY, SVGAGI (reference sequence). The CDR3 length is 16 residues. Here the CDR3 reads CASSTGGGSSYNEQFF. Here the CDR3 DNA reads TGTGCCAGCAGTACGGGCGGGGGGAGCTCCTACAATGAGCAGTTCTTC.

This clone was detected only once. The chain is built from TRBV27 and TRBJ2-7; 11 positions agree with TRBD2. This CDR3 has 15 amino acids. Germline CDR1 reads MNHEY; CDR2 reads SMNVEV (reference sequence). J was trimmed by 2 bases and V by 5 bases; bases with no gene match: 5. The DNA of the CDR3 is TGTGCCAGCAGTCGCGGGACTAGCGGAACCTACGAGCAGTACTTC. It yields the protein CASSRGTSGTYEQYF.

This clone occurred a few times. The J gene is TRBJ2-7, the V gene TRBV10-3, with 12 bases identical to TRBD1. This CDR3 contains 14 residues. In germline, CDR1 is ENHRY, CDR2 SYGVKD. The trim removed 1 base at V and 5 bases at J, leaving 0 bases unmatched. The CDR3 coding sequence is TGTGCCATCAGTGAGTGGGACAGGGGGCACGAGCAGTACTTC. It encodes CAISEWDRGHEQYF.

The chain has TRBV4-1 and TRBJ2-6, with TRBD1 identical over 9 bases. Germline V lookup: CDR1 MGHRA, CDR2 YSYEKL. Trimming cost V 5 bases and J 4 bases; bases outside gene matches: 6. This CDR3 is 16 amino acids long. The CDR3 loop reads CASSSGTGNGANVLTF. In DNA form, the CDR3 reads TGCGCCAGCAGCTCCGGGACAGGGAACGGGGCCAACGTCCTGACTTTC.

As for this clone: The same CDR3 also results from other DNA sequences found in this sample. The chain joins TRBV15 to TRBJ2-2; D unresolved. The CDR3 spans 12 residues. Germline CDR1 is LNHNV and CDR2 is YYDKDF (reference sequence). V was pared by 1 base and J by 7 bases, with 4 bases between. The chain's CDR3 is CATSRAGGELFF. CDR3 bases: TGTGCCACCAGCAGAGCCGGCGGGGAGCTGTTTTTT.

The gene calls are TRBV10-3 and TRBJ2-5; D possibly corresponds to TRBD2 (6 bases). The end of the DNA aligns better with TRBJ2-7, so the J call may be wrong. CDR3 size: 14 residues. CDR1 and CDR2 from the germline V gene are ENHRY and SYGVKD. CDR3 in amino acids: CAISEGIGGSEQYF. The CDR3, as DNA: TGTGCCATCAGTGAGGGTATAGGAGGGAGCGAGCAGTACTTC.

V is TRBV11-2 and J is TRBJ2-2; tentative D call: TRBD1 (6 bases). The V end lost 5 bases, the J end lost 0 bases, and 13 bases lay between the germline ends. CDR3 length: 16 amino acids. The germline CDR1 and CDR2 sequences are SGHAT and FQNNGV. CDR3 sequence: CASSPVGGTNTGELFF. CDR3 in DNA: TGTGCCAGCAGCCCTGTAGGGGGAACGAACACCGGGGAGCTGTTTTTT.